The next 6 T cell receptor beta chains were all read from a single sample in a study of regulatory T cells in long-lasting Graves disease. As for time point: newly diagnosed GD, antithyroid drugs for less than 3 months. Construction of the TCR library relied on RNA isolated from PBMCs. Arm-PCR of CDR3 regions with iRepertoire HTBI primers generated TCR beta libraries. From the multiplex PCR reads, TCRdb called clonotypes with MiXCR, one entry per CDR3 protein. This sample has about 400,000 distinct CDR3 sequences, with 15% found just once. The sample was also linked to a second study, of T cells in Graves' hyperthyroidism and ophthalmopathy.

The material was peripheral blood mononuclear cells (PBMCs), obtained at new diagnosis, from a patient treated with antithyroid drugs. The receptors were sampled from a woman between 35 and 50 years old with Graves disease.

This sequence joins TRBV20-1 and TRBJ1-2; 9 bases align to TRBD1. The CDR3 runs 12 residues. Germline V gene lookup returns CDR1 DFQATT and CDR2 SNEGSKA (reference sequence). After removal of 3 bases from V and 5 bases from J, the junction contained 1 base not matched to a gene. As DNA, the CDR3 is TGCAGTGCTAGGGGGACAGGGTATGGCTACACCTTC. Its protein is CSARGTGYGYTF.

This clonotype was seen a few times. The CDR3 DNA reads TGTGCCAGCAGCTTAGAGGGACTAGGCAACAATGAGCAGTTCTTC. It is translated as CASSLEGLGNNEQFF. The chain joins TRBV11-3 to TRBJ2-1; 8 bases are shared with TRBD2. The germline CDR1 and CDR2 sequences are SGHNT and YENEEA. The CDR3 is made up of 15 amino acids. J gave up 5 bases and V 0 bases, and 3 bases lay outside the gene matches.

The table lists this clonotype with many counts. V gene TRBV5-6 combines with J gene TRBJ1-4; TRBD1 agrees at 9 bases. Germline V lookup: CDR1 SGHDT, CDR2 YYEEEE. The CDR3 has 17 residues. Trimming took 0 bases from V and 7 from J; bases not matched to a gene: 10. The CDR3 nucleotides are TGTGCCAGCAGCTTGGGGCCCGCCGGGACAGGGACTGAAAAACTGTTTTTT. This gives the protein CASSLGPAGTGTEKLFF.

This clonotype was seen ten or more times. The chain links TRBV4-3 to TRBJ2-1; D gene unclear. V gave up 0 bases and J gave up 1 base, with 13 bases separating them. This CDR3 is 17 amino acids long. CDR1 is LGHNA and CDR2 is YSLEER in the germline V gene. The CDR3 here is CASSQEIGRLSYNEQFF. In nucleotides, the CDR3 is TGCGCCAGCAGCCAAGAAATAGGCCGTCTGTCCTACAATGAGCAGTTCTTC.

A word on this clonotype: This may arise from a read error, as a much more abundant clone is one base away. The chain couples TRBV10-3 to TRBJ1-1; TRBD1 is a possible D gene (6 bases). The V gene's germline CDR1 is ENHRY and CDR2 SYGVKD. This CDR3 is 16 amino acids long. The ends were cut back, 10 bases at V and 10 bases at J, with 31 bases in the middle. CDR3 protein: CATVPGRGAVVAGAFF. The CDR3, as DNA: TGTGCCACCGTACCGGGACGGGGGGCGGTTGTCGCAGGAGCTTTCTTT.

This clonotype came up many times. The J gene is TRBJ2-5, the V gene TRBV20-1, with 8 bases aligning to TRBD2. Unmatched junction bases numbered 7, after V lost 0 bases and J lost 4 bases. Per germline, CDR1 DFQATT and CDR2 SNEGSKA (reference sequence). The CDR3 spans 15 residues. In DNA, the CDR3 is TGCAGTGCTAGAGAGGAAGCGGGAGTGCCAGAGACCCAGTACTTC. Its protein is CSAREEAGVPETQYF.